Sequencing of this T cell receptor beta chain was carried out in a study of metastatic and nonmetastatic thyroid tumors. Each patient came to thyroid surgery without any prior treatment (of any kind). TCRdb re-called the PCR reads through MiXCR. The sample consists of over 14,000 clones, over 25% of them appearing once. This clone was recorded many times. This clonotype originated in a female donor with papillary thyroid cancer or a benign thyroid nodule (not recorded which). Some clones in this sample may be carry-over from other donors' samples. Sequences were obtained from tumor tissue.

The CDR3 DNA is TGTGCCAGCAGTGAACTAGCGGGAGAAGGTAATGAGCAGTTCTTC. Translating gives CASSELAGEGNEQFF. This chain joins TRBV6-4 and TRBJ2-1, with 11 bases identical to TRBD2. CDR1 is MRHNA, CDR2 SNTAGT, per germline. The V and J ends lost 3 bases and 7 bases, in that order; junction bases with no gene match: 5. This CDR3 has 15 amino acids.